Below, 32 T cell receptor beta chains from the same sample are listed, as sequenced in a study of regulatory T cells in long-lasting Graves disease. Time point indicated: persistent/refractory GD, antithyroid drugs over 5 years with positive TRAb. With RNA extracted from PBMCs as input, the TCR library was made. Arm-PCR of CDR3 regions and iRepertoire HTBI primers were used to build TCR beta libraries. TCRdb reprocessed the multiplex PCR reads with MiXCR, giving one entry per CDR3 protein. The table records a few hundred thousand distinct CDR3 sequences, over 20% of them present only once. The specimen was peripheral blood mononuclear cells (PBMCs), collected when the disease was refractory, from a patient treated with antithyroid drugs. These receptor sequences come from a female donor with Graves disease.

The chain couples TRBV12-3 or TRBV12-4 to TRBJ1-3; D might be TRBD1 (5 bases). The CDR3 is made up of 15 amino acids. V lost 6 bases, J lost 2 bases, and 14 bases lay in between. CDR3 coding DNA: TGTGCCAGCAGCCCATTCGCGGGGGCTGGAAACACCATATATTTT. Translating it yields CASSPFAGAGNTIYF.

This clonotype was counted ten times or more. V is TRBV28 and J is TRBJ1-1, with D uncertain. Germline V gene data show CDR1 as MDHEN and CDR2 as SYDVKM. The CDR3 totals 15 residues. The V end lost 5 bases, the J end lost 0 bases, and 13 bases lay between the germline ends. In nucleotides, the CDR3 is TGTGCCAGCAGTATTCCTCAGGCTATGAACACTGAAGCTTTCTTT. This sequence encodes CASSIPQAMNTEAFF.

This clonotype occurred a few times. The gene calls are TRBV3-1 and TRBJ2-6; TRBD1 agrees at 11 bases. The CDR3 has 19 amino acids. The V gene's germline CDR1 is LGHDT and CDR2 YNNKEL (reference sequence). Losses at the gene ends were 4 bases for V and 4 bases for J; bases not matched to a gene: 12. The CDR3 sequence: CASSPIPGQGAEGANVLTF. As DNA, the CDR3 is TGTGCCAGCAGCCCGATACCTGGACAGGGGGCCGAGGGGGCCAACGTCCTGACTTTC.

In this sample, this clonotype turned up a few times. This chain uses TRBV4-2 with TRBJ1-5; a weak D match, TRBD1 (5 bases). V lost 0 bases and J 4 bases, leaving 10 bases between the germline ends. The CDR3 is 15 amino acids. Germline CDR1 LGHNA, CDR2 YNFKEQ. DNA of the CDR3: TGTGCCAGCAGCCAAGATCGGGGGAGAAATCAGCCCCAGCATTTT. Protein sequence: CASSQDRGRNQPQHF.

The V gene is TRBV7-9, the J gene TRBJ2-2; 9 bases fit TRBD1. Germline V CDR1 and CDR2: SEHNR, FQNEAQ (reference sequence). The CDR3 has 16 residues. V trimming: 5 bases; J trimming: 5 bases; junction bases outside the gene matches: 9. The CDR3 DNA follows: TGTGCCAGCAGCGCCCCGGGACAGGGAAGGACCGGGGAGCTGTTTTTT. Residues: CASSAPGQGRTGELFF.

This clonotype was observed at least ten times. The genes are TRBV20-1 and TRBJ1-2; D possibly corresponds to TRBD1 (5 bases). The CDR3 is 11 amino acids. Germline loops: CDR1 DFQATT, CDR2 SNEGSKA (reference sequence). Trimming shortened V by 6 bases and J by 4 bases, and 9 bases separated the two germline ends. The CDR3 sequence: CSALDTYGYTF. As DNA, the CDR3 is TGCAGTGCACTGGACACCTATGGCTACACCTTC.

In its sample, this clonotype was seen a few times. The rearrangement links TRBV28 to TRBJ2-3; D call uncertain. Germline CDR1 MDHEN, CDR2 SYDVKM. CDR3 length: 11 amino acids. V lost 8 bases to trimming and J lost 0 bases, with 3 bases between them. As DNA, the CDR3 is TGTGCCAGCCGTAGCACAGATACGCAGTATTTT. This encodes CASRSTDTQYF.

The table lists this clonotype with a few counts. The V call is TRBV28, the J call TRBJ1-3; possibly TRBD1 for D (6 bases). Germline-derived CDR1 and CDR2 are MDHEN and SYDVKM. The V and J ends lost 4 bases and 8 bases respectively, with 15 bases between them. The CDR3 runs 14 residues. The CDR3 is CASSSRGSGDTIYF. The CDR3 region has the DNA TGTGCCAGCAGTTCAAGGGGGTCCGGGGACACCATATATTTT.

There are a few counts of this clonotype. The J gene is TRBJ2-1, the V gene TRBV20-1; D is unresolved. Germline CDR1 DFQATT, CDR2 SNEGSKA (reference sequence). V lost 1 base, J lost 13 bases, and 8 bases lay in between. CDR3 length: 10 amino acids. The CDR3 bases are TGCAGTGCTAGAGGGCTGAAACAGTTCTTC. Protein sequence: CSARGLKQFF.

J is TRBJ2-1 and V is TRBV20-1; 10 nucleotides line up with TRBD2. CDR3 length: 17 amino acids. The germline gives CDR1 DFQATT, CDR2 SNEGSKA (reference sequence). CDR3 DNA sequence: TGCCGCCCAGAAAGTAGCGGGAGGCCCAGCTCCTACAATGAGCAGTTCTTC. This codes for CRPESSGRPSSYNEQFF.

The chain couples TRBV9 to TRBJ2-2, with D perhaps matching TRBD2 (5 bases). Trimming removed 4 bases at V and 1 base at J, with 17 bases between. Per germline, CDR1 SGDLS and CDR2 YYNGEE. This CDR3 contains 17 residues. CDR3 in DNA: TGTGCCAGCAGCCATAGGACTCAGATAAAGAACACCGGGGAGCTGTTTTTT. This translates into CASSHRTQIKNTGELFF.

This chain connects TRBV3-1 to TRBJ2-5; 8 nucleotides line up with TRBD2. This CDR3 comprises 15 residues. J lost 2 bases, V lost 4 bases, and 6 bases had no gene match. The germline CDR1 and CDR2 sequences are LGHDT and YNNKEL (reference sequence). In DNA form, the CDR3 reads TGTGCCAGCAGCCCGGGAGGGGCTGTACAAGAGACCCAGTACTTC. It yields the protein CASSPGGAVQETQYF.

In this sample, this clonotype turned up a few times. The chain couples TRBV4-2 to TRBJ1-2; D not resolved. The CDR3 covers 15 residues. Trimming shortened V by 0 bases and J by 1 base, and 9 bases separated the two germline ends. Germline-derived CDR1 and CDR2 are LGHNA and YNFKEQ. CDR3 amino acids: CASSQEGRINYGYTF. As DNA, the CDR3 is TGTGCCAGCAGCCAAGAGGGCAGAATTAACTATGGCTACACCTTC.

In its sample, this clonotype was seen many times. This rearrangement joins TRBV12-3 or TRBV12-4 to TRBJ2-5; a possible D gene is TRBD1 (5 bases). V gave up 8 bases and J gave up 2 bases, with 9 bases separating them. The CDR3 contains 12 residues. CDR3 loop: CASRTPQETQYF. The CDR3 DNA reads TGTGCCAGCCGGACACCACAAGAGACCCAGTACTTC.

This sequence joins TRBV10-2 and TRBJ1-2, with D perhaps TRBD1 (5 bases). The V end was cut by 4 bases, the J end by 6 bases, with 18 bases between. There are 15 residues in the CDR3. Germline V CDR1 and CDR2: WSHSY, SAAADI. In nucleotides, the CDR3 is TGCGCCAGCAGTGGGTGGTCGACAAGAGGGGATGGCTACACCTTC. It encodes CASSGWSTRGDGYTF.

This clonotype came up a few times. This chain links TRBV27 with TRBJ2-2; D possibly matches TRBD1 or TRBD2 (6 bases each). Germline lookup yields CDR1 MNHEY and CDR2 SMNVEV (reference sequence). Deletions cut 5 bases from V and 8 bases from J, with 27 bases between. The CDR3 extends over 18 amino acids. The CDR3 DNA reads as TGTGCCAGCAGTACCATACCCGATCAACGGGGGACACGGGGGGAGCTGTTTTTT. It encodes CASSTIPDQRGTRGELFF.

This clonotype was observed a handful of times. This CDR3 reads CASREGNTGELFF. The CDR3 DNA reads as TGTGCCAGTCGGGAGGGGAACACCGGGGAGCTGTTTTTT. J is TRBJ2-2 and V is TRBV19; TRBD2 matches at 8 bases. The V and J ends lost 8 bases and 1 base, in that order; junction bases with no gene match: 0. The CDR3 has 13 residues. Looked up from germline, CDR1 is LNHDA and CDR2 is SQIVND (reference sequence).

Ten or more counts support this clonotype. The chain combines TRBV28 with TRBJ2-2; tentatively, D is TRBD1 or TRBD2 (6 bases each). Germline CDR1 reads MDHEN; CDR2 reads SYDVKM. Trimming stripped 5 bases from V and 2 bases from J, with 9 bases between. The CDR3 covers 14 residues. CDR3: CASSAGQNTGELFF. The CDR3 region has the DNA TGTGCCAGCAGTGCGGGACAAAACACCGGGGAGCTGTTTTTT.

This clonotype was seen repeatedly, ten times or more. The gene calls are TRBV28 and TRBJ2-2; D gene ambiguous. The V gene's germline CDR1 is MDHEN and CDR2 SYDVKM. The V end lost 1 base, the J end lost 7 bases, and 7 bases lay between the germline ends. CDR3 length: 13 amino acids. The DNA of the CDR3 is TGTGCCAGCAGTTTATATAGTTACGGGGAGCTGTTTTTT. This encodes CASSLYSYGELFF.

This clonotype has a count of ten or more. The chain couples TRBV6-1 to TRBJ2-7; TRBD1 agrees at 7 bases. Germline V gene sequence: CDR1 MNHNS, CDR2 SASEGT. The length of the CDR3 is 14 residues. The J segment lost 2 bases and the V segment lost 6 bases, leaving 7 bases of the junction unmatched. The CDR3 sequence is CASRPHQGAYEQYF. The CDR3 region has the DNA TGTGCCAGCAGACCTCATCAGGGGGCCTACGAGCAGTACTTC.

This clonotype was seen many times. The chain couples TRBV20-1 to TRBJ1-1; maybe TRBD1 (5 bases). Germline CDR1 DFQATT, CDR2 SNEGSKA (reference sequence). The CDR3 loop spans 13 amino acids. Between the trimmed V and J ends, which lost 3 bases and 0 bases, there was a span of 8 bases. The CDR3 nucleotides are TGCAGTGCTAGGGGACTCTTGAACACTGAAGCTTTCTTT. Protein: CSARGLLNTEAFF.

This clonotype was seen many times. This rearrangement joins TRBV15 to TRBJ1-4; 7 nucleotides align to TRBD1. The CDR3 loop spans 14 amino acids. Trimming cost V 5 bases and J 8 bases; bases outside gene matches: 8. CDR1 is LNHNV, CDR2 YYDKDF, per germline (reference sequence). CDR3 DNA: TGTGCCACCAGCTACCGACAGGGCGGGGAAAAACTGTTTTTT. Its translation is CATSYRQGGEKLFF.

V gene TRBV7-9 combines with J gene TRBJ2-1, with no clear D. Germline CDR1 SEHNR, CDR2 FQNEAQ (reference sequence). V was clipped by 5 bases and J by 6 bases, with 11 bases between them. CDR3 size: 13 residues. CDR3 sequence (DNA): TGTGCCAGCAGCCCCCATTCTCCCAATGAGCAGTTCTTC. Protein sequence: CASSPHSPNEQFF.

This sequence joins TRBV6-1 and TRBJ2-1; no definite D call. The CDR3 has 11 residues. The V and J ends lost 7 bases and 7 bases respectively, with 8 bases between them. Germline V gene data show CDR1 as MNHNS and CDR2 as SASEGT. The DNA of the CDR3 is TGTGCCAGCACACTGGGAAATGAGCAGTTCTTC. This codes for CASTLGNEQFF.

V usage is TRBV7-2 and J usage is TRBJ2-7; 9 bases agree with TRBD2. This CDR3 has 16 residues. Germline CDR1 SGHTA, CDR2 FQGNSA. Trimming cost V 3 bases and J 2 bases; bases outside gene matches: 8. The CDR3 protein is CASSLRGTSKPYEQYF. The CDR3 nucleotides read TGTGCCAGCAGCTTGCGTGGGACTAGCAAGCCCTACGAGCAGTACTTC.

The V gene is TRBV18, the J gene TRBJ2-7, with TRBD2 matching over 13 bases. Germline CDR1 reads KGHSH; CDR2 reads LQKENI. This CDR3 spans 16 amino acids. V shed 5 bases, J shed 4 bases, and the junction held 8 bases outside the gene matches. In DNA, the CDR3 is TGTGCCAGCTCAAACGGACTAGCGGGAGCAAGTTACGAGCAGTACTTC. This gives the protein CASSNGLAGASYEQYF.

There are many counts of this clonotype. The CDR3 spells CASSRAGTQFHTQYF. CDR3 bases: TGTGCCAGCAGCCGTGCCGGGACACAATTCCACACCCAGTACTTC. V and J are TRBV7-9 and TRBJ2-5, with TRBD1 as a possible D gene (6 bases). This CDR3 has 15 amino acids. Trimming removed 5 bases from V and 8 bases from J, with 21 bases in between. CDR1 and CDR2 (germline): SEHNR, FQNEAQ (reference sequence).

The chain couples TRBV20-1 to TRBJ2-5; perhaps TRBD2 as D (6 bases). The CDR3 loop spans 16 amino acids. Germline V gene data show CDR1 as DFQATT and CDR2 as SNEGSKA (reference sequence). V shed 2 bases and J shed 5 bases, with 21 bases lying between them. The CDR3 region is CSARPLGRGGGETQYF. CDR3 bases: TGCAGTGCTAGACCCCTCGGTCGCGGAGGAGGGGAGACCCAGTACTTC.

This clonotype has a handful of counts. The DNA of the CDR3 is TGTGCCAGCAGTTACTCAGACAGCGGGAGAGCCCAGTACTTC. Amino acid sequence: CASSYSDSGRAQYF. This chain connects TRBV6-9 to TRBJ2-5; 8 bases align to TRBD2. This CDR3 spans 14 amino acids. Germline V gene sequence: CDR1 MNHGY, CDR2 SVAAGI. V lost 3 bases and J lost 9; bases outside the gene matches: 9.

Written as DNA, the CDR3 is TGTGCCAGCAGCCAAGGGCAGGGGTTCCAAGAGACCCAGTACTTC. Protein product: CASSQGQGFQETQYF. This chain links TRBV3-1 with TRBJ2-5, with D possibly being TRBD1 (6 bases). The ends were cut back, 1 base at V and 1 base at J, with 10 bases in the middle. The CDR3 covers 15 residues. Germline loops: CDR1 LGHDT, CDR2 YNNKEL (reference sequence).

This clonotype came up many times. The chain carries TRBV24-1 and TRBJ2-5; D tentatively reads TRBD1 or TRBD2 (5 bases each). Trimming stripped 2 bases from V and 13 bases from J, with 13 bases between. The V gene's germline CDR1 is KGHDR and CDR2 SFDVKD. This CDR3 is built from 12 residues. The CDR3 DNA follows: TGTGCCACCAGTGATTCCGGGACCGGCCCGTACTTC. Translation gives CATSDSGTGPYF.

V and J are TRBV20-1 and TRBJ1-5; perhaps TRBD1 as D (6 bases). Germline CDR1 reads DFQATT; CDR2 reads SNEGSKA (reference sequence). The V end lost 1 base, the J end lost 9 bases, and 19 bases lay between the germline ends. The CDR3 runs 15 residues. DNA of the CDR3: TGCAGTGCTAGAGGGCCCTTTAGGGGGGAGAGGCCCCAGCATTTT. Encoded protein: CSARGPFRGERPQHF.